These T cell receptor beta chains were read from a single sample in a study of blood T cell repertoires in COVID-19. The assay was immunoSEQ multiplex PCR, and TCRdb's table has in-frame clones only and misses some. The top ten clones hold over 2% of a sample with about 39,000 clones, approximately 91% of them seen once. The sample comprised peripheral blood. The receptors here all came from a man aged 50-59 years with active COVID-19. Both conserved end residues are part of each CDR3. A D gene is named only where the DNA matches it firmly. A clone size is listed for some rows: how often the clone was seen (once, few, many), or a class if it is expanded.

d_call j_call v_call clone_size cdr3_aa cdr3_nt
TRBD1 TRBJ1-2 TRBV6-1 - CASSEMGTGFFYGYTF TGTGCCAGCAGTGAAATGGGGACAGGGTTCTTCTATGGCTACACCTTC
- TRBJ1-1 TRBV6-5 - CASRRGRYTEAFF TGTGCCAGTAGGCGGGGGCGTTACACTGAAGCTTTCTTT
- TRBJ2-4 TRBV3-1/TRBV3-2 - CASTPGLKAKNIQYF TGTGCCAGCACCCCCGGGTTAAAAGCCAAAAACATTCAGTACTTC
TRBD2 TRBJ2-7 TRBV3-1/TRBV3-2 - CASSHPGKGGRYEQYF TGTGCCAGCAGCCATCCCGGGAAAGGCGGGAGGTACGAGCAGTACTTC
- TRBJ2-1 TRBV12-3/TRBV12-4 - CASSPFASNEQFF TGTGCCAGCAGCCCCTTCGCGTCAAATGAGCAGTTCTTC
- TRBJ1-5 TRBV6-5 - CASSRPGEPQHF TGTGCCAGCAGTCGGCCCGGGGAGCCCCAGCATTTT
TRBD1 TRBJ1-6 TRBV5-8 - CASRLRGPNSPLHF TGTGCCAGCAGGCTCAGGGGGCCGAATTCACCCCTCCACTTT
TRBD1 TRBJ1-4 TRBV4-2 few CASSQRAGGGEKLFF TGTGCCAGCAGCCAACGCGCAGGGGGCGGTGAAAAACTGTTTTTT
TRBD1 TRBJ2-5 TRBV2 once CASRDRDRVSQYF TGTGCCAGCAGGGACCGGGACAGGGTTTCCCAGTACTTC
- TRBJ1-2 TRBV10-3 - CAISIQGSNYGYTF TGTGCCATCAGTATACAGGGATCTAACTATGGCTACACCTTC
- TRBJ2-1 TRBV5-3 - CARSMKAASVRVSYNEQFF TGTGCCAGAAGCATGAAGGCGGCTAGCGTTAGGGTATCATACAATGAGCAGTTCTTC
- TRBJ2-7 TRBV11-2 once CASSRTGTTEYEQYF TGTGCCAGCAGCCGAACCGGGACAACAGAATACGAGCAGTACTTC
TRBD1 TRBJ2-1 TRBV2 - CASSKDRGQYNEQFF TGTGCCAGCAGTAAAGACAGGGGCCAGTACAATGAGCAGTTCTTC
TRBD2 TRBJ2-5 TRBV5-1 - CASSLLAGDETQYF TGCGCCAGCAGCTTACTAGCGGGAGATGAGACCCAGTACTTC